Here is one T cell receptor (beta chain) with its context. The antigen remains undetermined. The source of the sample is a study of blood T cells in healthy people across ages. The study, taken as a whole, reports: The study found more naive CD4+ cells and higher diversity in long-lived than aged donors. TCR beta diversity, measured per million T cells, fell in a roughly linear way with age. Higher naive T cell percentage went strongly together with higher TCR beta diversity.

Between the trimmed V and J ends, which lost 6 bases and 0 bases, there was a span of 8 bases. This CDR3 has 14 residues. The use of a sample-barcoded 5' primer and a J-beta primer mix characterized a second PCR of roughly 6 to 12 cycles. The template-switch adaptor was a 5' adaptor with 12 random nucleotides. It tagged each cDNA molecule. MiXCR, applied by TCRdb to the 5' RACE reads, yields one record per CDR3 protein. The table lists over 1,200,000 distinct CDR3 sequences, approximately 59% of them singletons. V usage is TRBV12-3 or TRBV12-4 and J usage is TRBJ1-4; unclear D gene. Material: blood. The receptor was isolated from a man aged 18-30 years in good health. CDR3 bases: TGTGCCAGCAGCTTACTGGCAACTAATGAAAAACTGTTTTTT. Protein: CASSLLATNEKLFF.